This entry describes one T cell receptor (beta chain). The record originates from a study of T cell responses to AZD1222 COVID-19 vaccine. TCRdb's table, derived via immunoSEQ multiplex PCR, lists solely in-frame clones and lacks some. The data contain 140,000 to 150,000 clones, approximately 89% of them singletons. The sequence was obtained from an adult in good health. The source material was peripheral blood, sampled on day 0 of AZD1222 vaccination.

The CDR3 DNA sequence: TGTGCCAGCAGCCTTAGCGGGGTTTACAATGAGCAGTTCTTC. The encoded protein is CASSLSGVYNEQFF. The chain combines TRBV11-3 with TRBJ2-1; TRBD2 aligns across 8 bases. The CDR3 totals 14 residues. V shed 5 bases and J 4 bases; nucleotides not matched to a gene: 4. CDR1 and CDR2 (germline): SGHNT, YENEEA.